The 14 T cell receptor beta chains listed next were all sequenced from one sample in a study of shared clonotypes between healthy human individuals. The table came from immunoSEQ multiplex PCR; TCRdb's copy has only in-frame clones and leaves some out. The sample lists approximately 2,300,000 clones; under 95% were seen once. Sequencing used naive CD4+ T cells from PBMCs. Noted subset: CD45RA+ positively selected. The source of these receptors is a man between 18 and 35 years old in good health. Some clones in this sample may be carry-over from other donors' samples.

The chain combines TRBV7-2 with TRBJ2-3, with 7 bases aligning to TRBD2. This CDR3 contains 15 residues. CDR1 and CDR2 (germline): SGHTA, FQGNSA. J gave up 0 bases and V 4 bases, and 4 bases lay outside the gene matches. CDR3 loop: CASSSLAESTDTQYF. CDR3 bases: TGTGCCAGCAGCTCCCTAGCGGAAAGCACAGATACGCAGTATTTT.

A single count supports this clone. V usage is TRBV21-1 and J usage is TRBJ1-1. TRBV21-1 is marked as a pseudogene. CDR3 size: 13 residues. The CDR3 here is CASSQESDGEAFF. The CDR3 DNA is TGTGCCAGCAGCCAAGAATCAGACGGTGAAGCTTTCTTT.

V is TRBV4-1 and J is TRBJ1-1; D unresolved. V gave up 3 bases and J gave up 0 bases, with 20 bases separating them. This CDR3 is built from 18 residues. CDR1 is MGHRA and CDR2 is YSYEKL in the germline V gene. CDR3: CASSQAQLPRSMNTEAFF. The CDR3 DNA follows: TGCGCCAGCAGCCAGGCTCAGCTTCCCAGAAGCATGAACACTGAAGCTTTCTTT.

The CDR3 DNA is TGTGCCAGCAGGACGGTCCTACTAGCGGGAGGTAGCGTACGAGAGACCCAGTACTTC. This codes for CASRTVLLAGGSVRETQYF. V is TRBV27 and J is TRBJ2-5; 12 nucleotides line up with TRBD2. The CDR3 contains 19 residues. With V trimmed by 6 bases and J by 4 bases, 18 bases remained unmatched. Germline CDR1 reads MNHEY; CDR2 reads SMNVEV (reference sequence).

The chain joins TRBV10-3 to TRBJ2-1, with a tentative D call TRBD1 (7 bases). V dropped 11 bases and J dropped 4 bases, with 27 bases sitting between them. Germline values: CDR1 ENHRY, CDR2 SYGVKD. The length of the CDR3 is 17 residues. This CDR3 is CASRGGLAGQSYNEQFF. CDR3 coding DNA: TGTGCCTCCCGTGGGGGGTTGGCGGGACAGAGTTACAATGAGCAGTTCTTC.

The V and J genes are TRBV4-2 and TRBJ2-7; D ambiguous. CDR1 is LGHNA, CDR2 YNFKEQ, per germline. Trimming stripped 4 bases from V and 2 bases from J, with 9 bases between. This CDR3 contains 13 residues. The CDR3 region is CASSPKIAYEQYF. The CDR3 region has the DNA TGTGCCAGCAGCCCAAAAATAGCCTACGAGCAGTACTTC.

The chain carries TRBV6-1 and TRBJ1-1; no definite D call. The CDR3 is made up of 13 amino acids. V lost 4 bases to trimming and J lost 1 base, with 7 bases between them. The germline gives CDR1 MNHNS, CDR2 SASEGT. The CDR3 DNA follows: TGTGCCAGCAGTGCTAAGGAGAACACTGAAGCTTTCTTT. It is translated as CASSAKENTEAFF.

The chain recombines TRBV28 with TRBJ2-5; D call uncertain. Germline loops: CDR1 MDHEN, CDR2 SYDVKM. This CDR3 has 11 residues. V was trimmed by 5 bases and J by 3 bases, leaving 4 bases between them. CDR3: CASSDEETQYF. CDR3 nucleotide sequence: TGTGCCAGCAGTGATGAAGAGACCCAGTACTTC.

The chain recombines TRBV6-5 with TRBJ1-3; D not certain. CDR3 length equals 13 residues. V was cut by 7 bases and J by 2 bases, with 9 bases left in between. Germline V gene sequence: CDR1 MNHEY, CDR2 SVGAGI. CDR3 in DNA: TGTGCCAGCATCCAGCACCCTGGAAACACCATATATTTT. The encoded protein is CASIQHPGNTIYF.

This rearrangement joins TRBV9 to TRBJ2-7; maybe TRBD2 (6 bases). Germline CDR1 reads SGDLS; CDR2 reads YYNGEE. V lost 4 bases, J lost 6 bases, and 23 bases lay in between. The CDR3 extends over 16 amino acids. The CDR3 nucleotides are TGTGCCAGCAGCTACTCAGCGGGTTTACTTATTCCCGAGCAGTACTTC. This codes for CASSYSAGLLIPEQYF.

The rearrangement joins TRBV10-3 to TRBJ1-3; D is ambiguous. Germline assignment: CDR1 ENHRY and CDR2 SYGVKD. This CDR3 comprises 13 residues. V lost 7 bases and J 2 bases, leaving 9 bases between the germline ends. The CDR3 DNA sequence: TGTGCCATCACTCGGGCGGCTGGAAACACCATATATTTT. Amino acids: CAITRAAGNTIYF.

The count of this clone is one. The chain combines TRBV10-1 with TRBJ2-1; 7 nucleotides align to TRBD1. The CDR3 length is 13 residues. Germline CDR1 reads WNHNN; CDR2 reads SYGVQD (reference sequence). J lost 10 bases, V lost 10 bases, and 13 bases had no gene match. The CDR3: CATKDREREEQFF. The CDR3, as DNA: TGCGCCACCAAAGACAGGGAGAGGGAAGAGCAGTTCTTC.

This clone was observed a single time. The same CDR3 is also encoded by other DNA sequences in this sample. The gene calls are TRBV18 and TRBJ2-6; D not resolved. Germline-derived CDR1 and CDR2 are KGHSH and LQKENI. The CDR3 is 14 amino acids. V lost 4 bases and J 0 bases, leaving 4 bases between the germline ends. This CDR3 is CASSLSSGANVLTF. Here the CDR3 DNA reads TGTGCCAGCTCACTTAGCTCTGGGGCCAACGTCCTGACTTTC.

V usage is TRBV28 and J usage is TRBJ2-7, with D possibly TRBD2 on 6 matching bases. Trimming took 2 bases from V and 6 from J, leaving 17 bases between them. The CDR3 extends over 15 amino acids. Looked up from germline, CDR1 is MDHEN and CDR2 is SYDVKM. CDR3 bases: TGTGCCAGCAGTTTAACTCCAGGTGGGGGGAGCGAGCAGTACTTC. Encoded protein: CASSLTPGGGSEQYF.